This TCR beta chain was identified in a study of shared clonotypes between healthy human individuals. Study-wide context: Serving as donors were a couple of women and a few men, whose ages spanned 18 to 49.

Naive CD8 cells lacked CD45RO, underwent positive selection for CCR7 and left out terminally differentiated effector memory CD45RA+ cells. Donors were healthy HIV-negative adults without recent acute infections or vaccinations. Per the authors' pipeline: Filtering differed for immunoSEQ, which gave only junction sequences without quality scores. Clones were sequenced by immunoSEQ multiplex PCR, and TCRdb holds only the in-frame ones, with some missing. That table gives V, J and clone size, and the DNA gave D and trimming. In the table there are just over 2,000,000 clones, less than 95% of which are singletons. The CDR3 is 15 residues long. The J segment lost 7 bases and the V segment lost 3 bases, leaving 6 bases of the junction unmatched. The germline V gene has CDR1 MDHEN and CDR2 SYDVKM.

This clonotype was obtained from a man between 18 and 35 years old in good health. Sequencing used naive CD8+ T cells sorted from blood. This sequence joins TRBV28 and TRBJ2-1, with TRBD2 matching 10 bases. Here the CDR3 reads CASSLILAGRNEQFF. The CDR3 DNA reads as TGTGCCAGCAGTTTGATACTAGCGGGGCGAAATGAGCAGTTCTTC.